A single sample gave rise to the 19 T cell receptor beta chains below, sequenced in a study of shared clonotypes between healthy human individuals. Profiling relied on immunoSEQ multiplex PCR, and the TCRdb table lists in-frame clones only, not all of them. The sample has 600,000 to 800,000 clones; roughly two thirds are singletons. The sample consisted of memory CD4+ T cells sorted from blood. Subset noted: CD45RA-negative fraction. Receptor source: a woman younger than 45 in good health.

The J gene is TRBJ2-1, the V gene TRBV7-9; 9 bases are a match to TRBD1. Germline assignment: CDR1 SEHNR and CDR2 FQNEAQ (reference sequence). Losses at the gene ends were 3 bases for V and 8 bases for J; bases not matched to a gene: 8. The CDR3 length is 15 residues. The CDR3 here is CASSFDTGGRDEQFF. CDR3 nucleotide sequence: TGTGCCAGCAGCTTCGACACAGGGGGCAGGGATGAGCAGTTCTTC.

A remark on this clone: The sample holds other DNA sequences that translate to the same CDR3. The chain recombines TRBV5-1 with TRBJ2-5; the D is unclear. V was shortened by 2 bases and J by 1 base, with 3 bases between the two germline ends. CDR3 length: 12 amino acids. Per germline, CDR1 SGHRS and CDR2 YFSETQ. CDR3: CASSFGQETQYF. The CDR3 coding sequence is TGCGCCAGCAGCTTCGGCCAAGAGACCCAGTACTTC.

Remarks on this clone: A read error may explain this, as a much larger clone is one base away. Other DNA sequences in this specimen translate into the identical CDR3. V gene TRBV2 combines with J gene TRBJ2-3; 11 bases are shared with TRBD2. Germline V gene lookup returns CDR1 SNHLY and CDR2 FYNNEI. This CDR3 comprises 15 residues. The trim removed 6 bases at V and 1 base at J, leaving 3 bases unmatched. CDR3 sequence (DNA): TGTGCCAGCAGGTTACTAGCGGGAGGCACAGATACGCAGTATTTT. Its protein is CASRLLAGGTDTQYF.

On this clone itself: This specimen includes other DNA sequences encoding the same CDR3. The CDR3 loop reads CSVGGGQETQYF. The CDR3 DNA follows: TGCAGCGTTGGCGGGGGGCAGGAGACCCAGTACTTC. The rearrangement links TRBV29-1 to TRBJ2-5; 8 nucleotides match TRBD2. The germline V gene encodes CDR1 SQVTM and CDR2 ANQGSEA. The CDR3 consists of 12 residues. V was pared by 4 bases and J by 5 bases, with 3 bases of the junction left unmatched.

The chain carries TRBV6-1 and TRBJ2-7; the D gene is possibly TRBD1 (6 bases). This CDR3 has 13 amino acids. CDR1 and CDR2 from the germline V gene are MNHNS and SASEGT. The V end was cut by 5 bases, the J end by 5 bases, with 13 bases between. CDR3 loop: CASSIQGSNEQYF. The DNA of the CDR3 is TGTGCCAGCAGTATTCAGGGGTCTAACGAGCAGTACTTC.

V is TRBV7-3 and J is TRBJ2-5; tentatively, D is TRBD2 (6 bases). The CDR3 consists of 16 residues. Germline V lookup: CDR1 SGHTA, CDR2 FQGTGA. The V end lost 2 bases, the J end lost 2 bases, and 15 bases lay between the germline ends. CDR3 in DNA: TGTGCCAGCAGCTTAGGGCAAGCGGGCGGACAAGAGACCCAGTACTTC. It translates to CASSLGQAGGQETQYF.

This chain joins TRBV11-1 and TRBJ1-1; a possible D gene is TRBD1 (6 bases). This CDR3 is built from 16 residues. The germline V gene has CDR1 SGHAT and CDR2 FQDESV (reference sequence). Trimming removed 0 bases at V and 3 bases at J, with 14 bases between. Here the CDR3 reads CASSLALTGQYTEAFF. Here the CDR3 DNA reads TGTGCCAGCAGCTTAGCTCTAACAGGGCAATACACTGAAGCTTTCTTT.

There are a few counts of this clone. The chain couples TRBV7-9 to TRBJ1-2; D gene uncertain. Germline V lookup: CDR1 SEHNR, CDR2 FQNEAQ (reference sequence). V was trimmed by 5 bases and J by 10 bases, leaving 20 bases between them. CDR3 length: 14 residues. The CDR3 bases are TGTGCCAGCAGCCCGGGAGTAGAGGGATGGGACTACACCTTC. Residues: CASSPGVEGWDYTF.

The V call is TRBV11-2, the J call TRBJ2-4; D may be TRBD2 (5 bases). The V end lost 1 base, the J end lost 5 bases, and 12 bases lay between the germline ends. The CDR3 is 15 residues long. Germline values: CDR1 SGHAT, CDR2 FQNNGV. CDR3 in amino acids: CASSLGGRQENIQYF. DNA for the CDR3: TGTGCCAGCAGCTTAGGTGGGAGACAAGAAAACATTCAGTACTTC.

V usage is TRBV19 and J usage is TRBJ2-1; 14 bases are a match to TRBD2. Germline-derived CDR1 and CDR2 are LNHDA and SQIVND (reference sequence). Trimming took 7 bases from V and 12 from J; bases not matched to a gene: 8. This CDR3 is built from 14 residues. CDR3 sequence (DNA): TGTGCCAGTACGGGACTAGCGGGAGCCCAGGGGCAGTTCTTC. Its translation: CASTGLAGAQGQFF.

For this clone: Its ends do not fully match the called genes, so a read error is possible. DNA of the CDR3: TGTGCCAGCACCTTAACAGATCCCTCCGAGCAGTACTTC. As protein: CASTLTDPSEQYF. The V call is TRBV7-2, the J call TRBJ2-7; the D is unclear. There are 13 residues in the CDR3. Per the germline V gene, CDR1 is SGHTA and CDR2 is FQGNSA.

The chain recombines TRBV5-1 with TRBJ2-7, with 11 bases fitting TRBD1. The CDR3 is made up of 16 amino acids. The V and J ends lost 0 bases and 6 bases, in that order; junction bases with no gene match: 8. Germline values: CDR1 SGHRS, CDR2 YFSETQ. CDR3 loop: CASSLATGTGGAEQYF. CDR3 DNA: TGCGCCAGCAGCTTGGCCACCGGGACAGGGGGGGCCGAGCAGTACTTC.

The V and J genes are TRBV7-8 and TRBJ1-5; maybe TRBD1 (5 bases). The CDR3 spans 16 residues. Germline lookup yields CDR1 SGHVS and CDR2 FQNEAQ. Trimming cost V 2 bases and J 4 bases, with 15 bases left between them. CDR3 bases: TGTGCCAGCAGCTTATTCCTCCAGGGTCCTAATCAGCCCCAGCATTTT. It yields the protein CASSLFLQGPNQPQHF.

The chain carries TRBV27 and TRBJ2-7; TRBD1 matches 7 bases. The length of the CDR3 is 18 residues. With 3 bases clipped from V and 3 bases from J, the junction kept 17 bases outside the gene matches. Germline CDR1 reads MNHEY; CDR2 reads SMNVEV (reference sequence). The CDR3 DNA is TGTGCCAGCAGTTTCGATCCCCCCCGGGACAGAAGAAACTACGAGCAGTACTTC. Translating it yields CASSFDPPRDRRNYEQYF.

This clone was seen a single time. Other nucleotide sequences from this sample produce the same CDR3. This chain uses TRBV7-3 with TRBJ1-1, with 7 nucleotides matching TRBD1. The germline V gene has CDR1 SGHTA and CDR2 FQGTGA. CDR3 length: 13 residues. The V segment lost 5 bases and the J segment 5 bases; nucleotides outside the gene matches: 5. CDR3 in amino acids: CASSRQGDTEAFF. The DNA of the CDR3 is TGTGCCAGCAGCAGACAGGGAGATACTGAAGCTTTCTTT.

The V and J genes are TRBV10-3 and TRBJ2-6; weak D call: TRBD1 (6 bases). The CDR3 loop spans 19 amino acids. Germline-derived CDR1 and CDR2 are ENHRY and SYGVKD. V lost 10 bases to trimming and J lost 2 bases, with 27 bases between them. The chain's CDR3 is CATEPTEGQGSAGANVLTF. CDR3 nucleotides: TGTGCCACCGAGCCCACAGAGGGGCAGGGGAGCGCTGGGGCCAACGTCCTGACTTTC.

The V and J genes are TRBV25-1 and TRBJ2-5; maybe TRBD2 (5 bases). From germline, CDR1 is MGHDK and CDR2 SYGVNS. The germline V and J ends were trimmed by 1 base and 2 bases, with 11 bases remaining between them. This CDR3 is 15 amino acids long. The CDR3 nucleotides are TGTGCCAGCAGTGAATTTATGGGAGCTCAAGAGACCCAGTACTTC. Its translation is CASSEFMGAQETQYF.

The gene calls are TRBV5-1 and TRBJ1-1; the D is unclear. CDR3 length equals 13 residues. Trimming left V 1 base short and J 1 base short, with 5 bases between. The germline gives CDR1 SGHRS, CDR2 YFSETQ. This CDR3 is CASSLPANTEAFF. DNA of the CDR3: TGCGCCAGCAGCTTGCCCGCGAACACTGAAGCTTTCTTT. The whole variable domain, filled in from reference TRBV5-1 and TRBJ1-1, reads KAGVTQTPRYLIKTRGQQVTLSCSPISGHRSVSWYQQTPGQGLQFLFEYFSETQRNKGNFPGRFSGRQFSNSRSEMNVSTLELGDSALYLCASSLPANTEAFFGQGTRLTVV.

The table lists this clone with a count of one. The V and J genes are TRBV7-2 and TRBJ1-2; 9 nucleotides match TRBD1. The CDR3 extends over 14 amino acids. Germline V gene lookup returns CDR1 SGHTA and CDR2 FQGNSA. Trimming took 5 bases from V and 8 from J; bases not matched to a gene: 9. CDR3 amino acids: CASSLHETGGGYTF. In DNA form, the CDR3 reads TGTGCCAGCAGCCTCCACGAGACAGGGGGGGGCTACACCTTC.